The present entry profiles one T cell receptor (beta chain) with its context. These data originate in a study of blood T cell repertoires in COVID-19. As for the study in general: Sites across the United States, Italy and Spain contributed samples from acute and convalescent COVID-19.

Measured with immunoSEQ multiplex PCR; TCRdb has only the in-frame clones, and not every one. The sample holds under 350,000 clones, over 85% seen once. Trimming left V 1 base short and J 7 bases short, with 13 bases between. Germline lookup yields CDR1 MGHRA and CDR2 YSYEKL. The CDR3 covers 14 residues. The participants were between about 18 and 90 years old and came from some 23 US areas. Two consecutive negative NP/OP PCR tests, clearance, or resolved symptoms defined Cohort 3 recovery. The chain links TRBV4-1 to TRBJ1-2, with D unresolved. The sequence was obtained from a woman aged 60-70 years who had recovered from COVID-19. Sequencing was carried out using PBMCs or T cells enriched from blood (not recorded which). The chain's CDR3 is CASSQGADPLGYTF. The CDR3 nucleotides are TGCGCCAGCAGCCAAGGGGCAGATCCGCTTGGCTACACCTTC.